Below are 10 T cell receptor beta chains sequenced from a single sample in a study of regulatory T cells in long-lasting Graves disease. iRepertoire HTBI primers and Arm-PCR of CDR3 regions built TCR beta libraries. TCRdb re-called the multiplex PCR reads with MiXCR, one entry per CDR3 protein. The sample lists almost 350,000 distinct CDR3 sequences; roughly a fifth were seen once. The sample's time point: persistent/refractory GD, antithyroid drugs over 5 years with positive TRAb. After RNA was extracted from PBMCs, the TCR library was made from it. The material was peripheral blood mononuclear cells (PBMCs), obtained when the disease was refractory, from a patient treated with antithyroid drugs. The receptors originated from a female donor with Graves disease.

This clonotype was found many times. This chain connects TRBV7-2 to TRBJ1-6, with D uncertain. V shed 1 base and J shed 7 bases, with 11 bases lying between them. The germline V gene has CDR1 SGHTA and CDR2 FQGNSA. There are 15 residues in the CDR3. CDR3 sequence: CASSLEKALNSPLHF. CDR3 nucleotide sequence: TGTGCCAGCAGCTTAGAGAAGGCCTTGAATTCACCCCTCCACTTT.

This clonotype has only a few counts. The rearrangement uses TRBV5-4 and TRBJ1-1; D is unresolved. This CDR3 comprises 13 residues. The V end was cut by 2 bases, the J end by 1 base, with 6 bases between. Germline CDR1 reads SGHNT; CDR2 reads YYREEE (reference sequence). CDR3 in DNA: TGTGCCAGCAGCTTCGCGGCGAACACTGAAGCTTTCTTT. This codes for CASSFAANTEAFF.

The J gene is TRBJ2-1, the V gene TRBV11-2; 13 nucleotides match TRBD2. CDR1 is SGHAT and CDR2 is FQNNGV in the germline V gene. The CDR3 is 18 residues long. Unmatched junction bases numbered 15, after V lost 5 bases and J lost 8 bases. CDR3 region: CASSQAMASGLAGYEQFF. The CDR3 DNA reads TGTGCCAGCAGCCAAGCTATGGCATCGGGACTAGCGGGATATGAGCAGTTCTTC.

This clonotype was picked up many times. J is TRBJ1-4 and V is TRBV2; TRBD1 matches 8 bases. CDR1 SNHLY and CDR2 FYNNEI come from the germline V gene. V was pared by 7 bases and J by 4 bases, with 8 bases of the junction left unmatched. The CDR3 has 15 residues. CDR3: CASKSRTGNNEKLFF. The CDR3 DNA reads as TGTGCCAGCAAGTCCCGGACAGGGAATAATGAAAAACTGTTTTTT.

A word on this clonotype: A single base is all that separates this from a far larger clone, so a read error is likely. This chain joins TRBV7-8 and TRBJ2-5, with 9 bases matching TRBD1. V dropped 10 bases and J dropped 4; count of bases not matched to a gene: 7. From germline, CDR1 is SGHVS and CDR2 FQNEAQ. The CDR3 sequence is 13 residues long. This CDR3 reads CANRGQGGETQYF. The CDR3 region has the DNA TGTGCCAACAGGGGACAGGGAGGAGAGACCCAGTACTTC. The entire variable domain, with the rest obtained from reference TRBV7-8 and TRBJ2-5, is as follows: GAGVSQSPRYKVAKRGQDVALRCDPISGHVSLFWYQQALGQGPEFLTYFQNEAQLDKSGLPSDRFFAERPEGSVSTLKIQRTQQEDSAVYLCANRGQGGETQYFGPGTRLLVL.

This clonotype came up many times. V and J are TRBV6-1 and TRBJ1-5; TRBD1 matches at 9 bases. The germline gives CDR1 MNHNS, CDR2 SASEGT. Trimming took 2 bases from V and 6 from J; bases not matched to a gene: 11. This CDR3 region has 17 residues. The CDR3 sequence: CASSEQGQGTFGQPQHF. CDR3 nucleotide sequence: TGTGCCAGCAGTGAACAGGGACAGGGCACCTTCGGTCAGCCCCAGCATTTT.

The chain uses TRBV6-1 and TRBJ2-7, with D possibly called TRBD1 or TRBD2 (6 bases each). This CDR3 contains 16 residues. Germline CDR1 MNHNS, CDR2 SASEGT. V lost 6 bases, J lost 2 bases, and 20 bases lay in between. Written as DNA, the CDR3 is TGTGCCAGCAGCACCTCCGCCCGGGGGACAACCTACGAGCAGTACTTC. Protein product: CASSTSARGTTYEQYF.

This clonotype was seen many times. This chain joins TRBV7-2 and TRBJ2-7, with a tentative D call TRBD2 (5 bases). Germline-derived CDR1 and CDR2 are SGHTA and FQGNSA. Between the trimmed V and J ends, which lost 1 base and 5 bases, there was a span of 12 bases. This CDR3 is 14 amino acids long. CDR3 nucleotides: TGTGCCAGCAGCTTAGTTGTGGCGGAGGACGAGCAGTACTTC. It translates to CASSLVVAEDEQYF.

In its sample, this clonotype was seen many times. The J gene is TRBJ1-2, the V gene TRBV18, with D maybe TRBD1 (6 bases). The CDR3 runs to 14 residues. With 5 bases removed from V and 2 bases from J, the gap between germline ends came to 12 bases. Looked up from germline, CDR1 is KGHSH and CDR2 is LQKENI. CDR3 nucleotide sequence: TGTGCCAGCTCAAGAGGGGGTTCGAACTATGGCTACACCTTC. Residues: CASSRGGSNYGYTF.

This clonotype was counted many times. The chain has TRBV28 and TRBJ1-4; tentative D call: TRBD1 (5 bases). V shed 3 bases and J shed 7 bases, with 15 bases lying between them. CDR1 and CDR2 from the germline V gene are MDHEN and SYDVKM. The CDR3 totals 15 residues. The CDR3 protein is CASSFSTGRVEKLFF. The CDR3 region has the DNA TGTGCCAGCAGTTTCTCCACGGGGCGGGTTGAAAAACTGTTTTTT.